This T cell receptor beta chain appears in the sequencing data of a study of radiotherapy plus CTLA-4 blockade in lung cancer. Whole-study results and caveats: Radiotherapy was combined with ipilimumab, and tumor-derived TCR clones then expanded in blood.

Profiled with immunoSEQ multiplex PCR; TCRdb holds only in-frame clones, not every one. Here the sample spans fewer than 40,000 clones, 79% being singletons. This CDR3 region has 11 residues. Germline V gene sequence: CDR1 DFQATT, CDR2 SNEGSKA (reference sequence). Trimming took 6 bases from V and 3 from J, leaving 8 bases between them. Focal radiation with ipilimumab CTLA-4 blockade was given to patients with chemo-refractory metastatic non-small-cell lung cancer. The table lists this clone with a few counts. Its antigen is undetermined. The starting material was peripheral blood, obtained from a patient treated with radiotherapy plus ipilimumab. The TCR sequence derives from a human donor with non-small cell lung cancer that progressed on radiotherapy plus ipilimumab. The rearrangement joins TRBV20-1 to TRBJ1-1; D perhaps matches TRBD1 (6 bases). The DNA for the CDR3 is TGCAGTGCCAGACAGGACACTGAAGCTTTCTTT. Translated: CSARQDTEAFF.